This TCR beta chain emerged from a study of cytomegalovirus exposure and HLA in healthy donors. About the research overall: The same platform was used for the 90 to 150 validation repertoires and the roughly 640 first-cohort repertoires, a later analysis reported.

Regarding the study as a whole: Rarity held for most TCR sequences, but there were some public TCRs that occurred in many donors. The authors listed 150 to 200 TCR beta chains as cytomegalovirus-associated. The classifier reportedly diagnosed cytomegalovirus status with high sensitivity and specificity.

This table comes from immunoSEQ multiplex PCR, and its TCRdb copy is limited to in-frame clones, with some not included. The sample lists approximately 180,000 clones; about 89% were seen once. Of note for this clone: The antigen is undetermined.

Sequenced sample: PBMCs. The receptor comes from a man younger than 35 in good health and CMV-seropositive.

The CDR3 reads CATFPLAGVRGYNEQFF. CDR3 nucleotide sequence: TGTGCCACCTTCCCGCTAGCGGGAGTACGGGGATACAATGAGCAGTTCTTC. The J gene is TRBJ2-1, the V gene TRBV10-3; 10 nucleotides agree with TRBD2. The CDR3 sequence is 17 residues long. Germline V gene sequence: CDR1 ENHRY, CDR2 SYGVKD. Trimming took 10 bases from V and 4 from J; bases not matched to a gene: 16.